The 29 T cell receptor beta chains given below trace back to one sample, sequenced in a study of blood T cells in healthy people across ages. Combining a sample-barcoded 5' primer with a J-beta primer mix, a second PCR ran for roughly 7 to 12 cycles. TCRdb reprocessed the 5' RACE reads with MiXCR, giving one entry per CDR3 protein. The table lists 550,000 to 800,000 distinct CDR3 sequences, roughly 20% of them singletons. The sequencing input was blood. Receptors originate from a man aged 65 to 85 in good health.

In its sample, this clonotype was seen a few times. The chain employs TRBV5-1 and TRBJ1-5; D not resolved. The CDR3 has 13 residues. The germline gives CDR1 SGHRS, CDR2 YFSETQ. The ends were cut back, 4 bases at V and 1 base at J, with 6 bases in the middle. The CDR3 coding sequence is TGCGCCAGCAGCATGGACAGCAATCAGCCCCAGCATTTT. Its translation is CASSMDSNQPQHF. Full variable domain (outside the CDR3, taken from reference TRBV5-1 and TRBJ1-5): KAGVTQTPRYLIKTRGQQVTLSCSPISGHRSVSWYQQTPGQGLQFLFEYFSETQRNKGNFPGRFSGRQFSNSRSEMNVSTLELGDSALYLCASSMDSNQPQHFGDGTRLSIL.

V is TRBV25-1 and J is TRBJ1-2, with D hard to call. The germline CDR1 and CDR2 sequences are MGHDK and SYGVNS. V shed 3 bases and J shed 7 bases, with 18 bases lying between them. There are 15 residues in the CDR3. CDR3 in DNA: TGTGCCAGCAGTGAGGCGTCGACGTCCGGGCCTGGCTACACCTTC. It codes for CASSEASTSGPGYTF.

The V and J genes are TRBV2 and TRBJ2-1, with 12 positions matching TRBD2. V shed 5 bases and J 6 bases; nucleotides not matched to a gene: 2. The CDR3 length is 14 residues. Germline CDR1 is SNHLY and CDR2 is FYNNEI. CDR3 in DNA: TGTGCCAGCAGTCTAGCGGGAGGGGCCAATGAGCAGTTCTTC. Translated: CASSLAGGANEQFF.

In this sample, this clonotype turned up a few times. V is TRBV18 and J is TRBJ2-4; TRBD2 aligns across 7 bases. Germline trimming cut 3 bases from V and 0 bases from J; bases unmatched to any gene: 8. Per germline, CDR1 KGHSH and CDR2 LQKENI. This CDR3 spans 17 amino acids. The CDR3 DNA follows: TGTGCCAGCTCACCTTTACCTAGCGGTTTAGCCAAAAACATTCAGTACTTC. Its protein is CASSPLPSGLAKNIQYF.

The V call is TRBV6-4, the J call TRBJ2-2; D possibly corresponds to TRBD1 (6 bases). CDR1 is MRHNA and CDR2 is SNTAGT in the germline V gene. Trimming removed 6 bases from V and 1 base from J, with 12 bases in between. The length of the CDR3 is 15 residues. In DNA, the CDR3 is TGTGCCAGCAGAAGCGCAGGGGTGAACACCGGGGAGCTGTTTTTT. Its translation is CASRSAGVNTGELFF.

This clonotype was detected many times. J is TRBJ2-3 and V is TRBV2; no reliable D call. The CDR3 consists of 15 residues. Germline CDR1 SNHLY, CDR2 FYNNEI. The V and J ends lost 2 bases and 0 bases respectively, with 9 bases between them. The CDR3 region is CASSEPTLSTDTQYF. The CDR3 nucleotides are TGTGCCAGCAGTGAACCCACGCTAAGCACAGATACGCAGTATTTT.

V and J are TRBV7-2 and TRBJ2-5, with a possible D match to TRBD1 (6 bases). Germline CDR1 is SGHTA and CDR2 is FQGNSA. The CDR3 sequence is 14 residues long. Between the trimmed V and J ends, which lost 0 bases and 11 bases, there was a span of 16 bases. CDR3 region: CASSLASGGAEQYF. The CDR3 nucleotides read TGTGCCAGCAGCTTAGCCTCTGGGGGCGCTGAGCAGTACTTC.

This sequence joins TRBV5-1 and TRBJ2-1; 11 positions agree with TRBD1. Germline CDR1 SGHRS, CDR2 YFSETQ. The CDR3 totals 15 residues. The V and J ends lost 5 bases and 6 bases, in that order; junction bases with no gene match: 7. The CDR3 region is CASRIGTGGGNEQFF. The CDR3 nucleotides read TGCGCCAGCAGAATTGGGACAGGGGGTGGCAATGAGCAGTTCTTC.

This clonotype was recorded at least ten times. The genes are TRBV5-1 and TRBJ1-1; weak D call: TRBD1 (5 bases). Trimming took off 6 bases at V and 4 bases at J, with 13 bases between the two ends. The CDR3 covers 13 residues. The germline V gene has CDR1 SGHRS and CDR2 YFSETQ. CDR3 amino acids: CASTGTRGTEAFF. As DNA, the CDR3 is TGCGCCAGCACCGGGACGAGGGGCACTGAAGCTTTCTTT.

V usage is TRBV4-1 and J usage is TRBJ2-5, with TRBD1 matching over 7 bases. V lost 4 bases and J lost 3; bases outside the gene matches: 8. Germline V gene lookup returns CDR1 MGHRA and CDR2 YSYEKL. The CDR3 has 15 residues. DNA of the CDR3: TGCGCCAGCAGCCTCCAGCCGACAGGGAAAGAGACCCAGTACTTC. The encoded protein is CASSLQPTGKETQYF.

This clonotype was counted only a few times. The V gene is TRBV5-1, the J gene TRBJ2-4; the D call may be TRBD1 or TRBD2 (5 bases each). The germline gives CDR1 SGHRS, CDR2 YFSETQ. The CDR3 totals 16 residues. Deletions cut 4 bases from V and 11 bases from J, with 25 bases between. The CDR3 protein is CASSLGPGTDPTVQYF. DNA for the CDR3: TGCGCCAGCAGCCTCGGACCCGGGACCGACCCCACCGTTCAGTACTTC.

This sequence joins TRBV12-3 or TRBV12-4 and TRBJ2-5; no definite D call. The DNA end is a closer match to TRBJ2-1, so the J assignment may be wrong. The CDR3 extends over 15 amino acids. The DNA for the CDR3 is TGTGCCAGCAGTCCCCTTAAGGGCTCCTACAATGAGCAGTTCTTC. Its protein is CASSPLKGSYNEQFF.

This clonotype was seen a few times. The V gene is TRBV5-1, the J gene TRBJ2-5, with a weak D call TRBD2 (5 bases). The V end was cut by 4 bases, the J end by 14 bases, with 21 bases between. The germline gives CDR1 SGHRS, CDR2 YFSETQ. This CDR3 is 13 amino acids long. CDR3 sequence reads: CASSPSGSGPYYF. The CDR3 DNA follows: TGCGCCAGCAGCCCCTCCGGAAGCGGACCCTATTACTTC.

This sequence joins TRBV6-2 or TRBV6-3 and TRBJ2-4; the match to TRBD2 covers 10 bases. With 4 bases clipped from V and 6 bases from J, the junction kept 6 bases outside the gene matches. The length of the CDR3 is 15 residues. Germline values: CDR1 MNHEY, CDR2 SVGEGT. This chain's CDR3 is CASSSSRLAGNIQYF. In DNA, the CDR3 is TGTGCCAGCAGTTCATCACGACTAGCGGGAAACATTCAGTACTTC.

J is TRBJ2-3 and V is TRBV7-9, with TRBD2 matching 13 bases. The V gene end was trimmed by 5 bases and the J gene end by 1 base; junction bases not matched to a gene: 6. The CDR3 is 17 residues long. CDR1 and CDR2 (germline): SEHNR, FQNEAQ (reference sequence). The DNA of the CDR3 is TGTGCCAGCAGCATCAGGACTAGCGGGAGTGGCACAGATACGCAGTATTTT. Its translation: CASSIRTSGSGTDTQYF.

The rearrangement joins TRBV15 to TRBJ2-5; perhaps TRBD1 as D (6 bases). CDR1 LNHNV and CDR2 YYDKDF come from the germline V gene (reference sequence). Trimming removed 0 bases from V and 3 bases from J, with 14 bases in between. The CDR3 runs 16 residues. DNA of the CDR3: TGTGCCACCAGCAGAGATCTTGGGACACCCAAAGAGACCCAGTACTTC. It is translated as CATSRDLGTPKETQYF.

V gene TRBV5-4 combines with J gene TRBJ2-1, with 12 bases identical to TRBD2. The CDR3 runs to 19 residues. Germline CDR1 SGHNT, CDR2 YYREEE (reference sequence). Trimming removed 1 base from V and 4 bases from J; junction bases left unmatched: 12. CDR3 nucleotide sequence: TGTGCCAGCAGCTTGTCCGTCTCTGGGACTAGCGGGCGTTACAATGAGCAGTTCTTC. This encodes CASSLSVSGTSGRYNEQFF.

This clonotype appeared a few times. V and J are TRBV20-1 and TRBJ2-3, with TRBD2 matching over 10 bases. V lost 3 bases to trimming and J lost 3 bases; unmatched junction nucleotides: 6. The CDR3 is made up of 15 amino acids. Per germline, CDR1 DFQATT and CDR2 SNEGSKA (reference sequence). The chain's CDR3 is CSASPGTSVTDTQYF. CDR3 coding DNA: TGCAGTGCTAGCCCCGGGACTAGCGTAACAGATACGCAGTATTTT.

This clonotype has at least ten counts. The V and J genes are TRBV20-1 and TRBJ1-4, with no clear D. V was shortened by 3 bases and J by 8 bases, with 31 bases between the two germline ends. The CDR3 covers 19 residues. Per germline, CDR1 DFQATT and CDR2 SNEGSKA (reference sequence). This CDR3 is CSASVPMGSAYNTGEKLFF. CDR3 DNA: TGCAGTGCTAGTGTCCCGATGGGGTCGGCTTATAACACGGGGGAAAAACTGTTTTTT.

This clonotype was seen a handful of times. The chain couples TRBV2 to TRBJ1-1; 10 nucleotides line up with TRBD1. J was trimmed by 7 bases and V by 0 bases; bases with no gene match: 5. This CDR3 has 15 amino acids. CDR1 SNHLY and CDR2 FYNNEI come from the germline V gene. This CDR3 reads CASSEAPGQGDEAFF. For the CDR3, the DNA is TGTGCCAGCAGTGAAGCCCCCGGACAGGGGGATGAAGCTTTCTTT.

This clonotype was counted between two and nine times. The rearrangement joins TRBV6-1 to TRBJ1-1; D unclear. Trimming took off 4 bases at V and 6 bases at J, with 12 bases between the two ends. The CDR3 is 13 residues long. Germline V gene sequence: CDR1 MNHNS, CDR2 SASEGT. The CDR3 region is CASSARGFSEAFF. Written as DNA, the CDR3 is TGTGCCAGCAGTGCCCGTGGGTTTTCTGAAGCTTTCTTT.

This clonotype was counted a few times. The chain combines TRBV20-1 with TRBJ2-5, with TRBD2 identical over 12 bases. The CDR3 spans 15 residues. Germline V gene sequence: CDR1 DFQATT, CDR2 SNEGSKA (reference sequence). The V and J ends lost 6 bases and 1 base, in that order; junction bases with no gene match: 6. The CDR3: CSATGTSGFQETQYF. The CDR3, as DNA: TGCAGTGCCACCGGGACTAGCGGGTTCCAAGAGACCCAGTACTTC.

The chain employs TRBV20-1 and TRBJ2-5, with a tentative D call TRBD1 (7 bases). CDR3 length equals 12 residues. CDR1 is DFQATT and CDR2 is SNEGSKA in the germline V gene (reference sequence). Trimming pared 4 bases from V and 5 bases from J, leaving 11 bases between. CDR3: CSATGGIETQYF. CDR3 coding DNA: TGCAGTGCTACAGGGGGGATTGAGACCCAGTACTTC.

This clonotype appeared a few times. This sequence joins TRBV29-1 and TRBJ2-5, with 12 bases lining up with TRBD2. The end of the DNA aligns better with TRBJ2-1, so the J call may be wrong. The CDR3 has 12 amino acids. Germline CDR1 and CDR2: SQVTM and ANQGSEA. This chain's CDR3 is CSDEGLAGQQFF. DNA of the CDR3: TGCAGCGATGAGGGACTAGCGGGTCAGCAGTTCTTC.

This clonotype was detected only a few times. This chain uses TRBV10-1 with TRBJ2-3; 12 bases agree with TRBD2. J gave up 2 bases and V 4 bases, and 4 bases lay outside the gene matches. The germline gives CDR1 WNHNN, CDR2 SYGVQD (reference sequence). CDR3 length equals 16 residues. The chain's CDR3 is CASSGGTSGPTDTQYF. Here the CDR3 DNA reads TGCGCCAGCAGTGGGGGGACTAGCGGGCCCACAGATACGCAGTATTTT.

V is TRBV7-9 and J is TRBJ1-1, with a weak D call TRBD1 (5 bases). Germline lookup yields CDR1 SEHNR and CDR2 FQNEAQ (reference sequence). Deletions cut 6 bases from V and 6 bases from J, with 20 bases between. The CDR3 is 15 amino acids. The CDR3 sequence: CASSLGTPAFSEAFF. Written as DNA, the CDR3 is TGTGCCAGCAGTCTAGGGACTCCGGCATTCTCTGAAGCTTTCTTT.

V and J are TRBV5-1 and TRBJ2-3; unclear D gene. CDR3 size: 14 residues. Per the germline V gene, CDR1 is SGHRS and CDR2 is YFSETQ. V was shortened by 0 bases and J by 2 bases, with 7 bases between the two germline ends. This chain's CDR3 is CASSLGAPTDTQYF. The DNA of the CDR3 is TGCGCCAGCAGCTTGGGCGCCCCCACAGATACGCAGTATTTT.

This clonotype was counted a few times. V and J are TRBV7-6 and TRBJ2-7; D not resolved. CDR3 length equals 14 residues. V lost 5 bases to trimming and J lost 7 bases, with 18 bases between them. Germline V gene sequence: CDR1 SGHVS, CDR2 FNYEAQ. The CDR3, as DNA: TGTGCCAGCAGCCATTCTCCAAGGGCGGAGGAGCAGTACTTC. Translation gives CASSHSPRAEEQYF.

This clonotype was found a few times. The CDR3 sequence is CASALAGGRVEQFF. DNA of the CDR3: TGTGCCAGCGCCCTAGCGGGAGGGCGGGTTGAGCAGTTCTTC. The chain has TRBV6-2 or TRBV6-3 and TRBJ2-1, with TRBD2 matching over 12 bases. J was trimmed by 9 bases and V by 8 bases; bases with no gene match: 8. The CDR3 totals 14 residues. Germline V gene data show CDR1 as MNHEY and CDR2 as SVGEGT.